This T cell receptor (beta chain) was identified during a study of blood T cell repertoires in COVID-19 (dated by TCRdb to the early 2020s). About the full investigation: Samples from collaborators originated in the United States, Italy and Spain and spanned both the acute and convalescent phases of COVID-19. The prospective study material was composed of cDNA or gDNA derived from T cells, B-cell-depleted T cells, or PBMCs. Subjects who had been exposed to COVID-19, were actively infected with it, or had recovered from it provided the deeply sampled blood TCRbeta repertoires that made up the dataset. The repertoires were released in a freely available public database meant as a resource for research on the immune response to SARS-CoV-2. The samples were drawn from two sources: the first 160 participants of the ongoing ImmuneRACE study, and some 1,300 subjects contributed by 6 global collaborators. Nearly every sample came with metadata listing a de-identified subject ID, COVID-19 status, age in years and sex. Where available, HLA class I and class II types were taken from metadata supplied by the sample provider and were not determined by assay-based typing.

TCRbeta CDR3 regions were amplified from genomic DNA using the immunoSEQ Assay, a bias-controlled multiplex PCR. In the source study's methods: Within the assay, amplification of reference gene primers was used to estimate how many nucleated cells each sample contained. To quantify the absolute abundance of each unique TCRbeta CDR3 rearrangement, sequence reads were collapsed and filtered. Productive Simpson clonality was computed per sample as the square root of Simpson's diversity index over productive rearrangements. The source is immuneACCESS, and TCRdb retained only in-frame sequences with V and J called. Part of the clones is not carried over; for the studies checked, unresolved V genes explain less than half of this, and the remainder is unexplained. The DNA was the basis for D and trimming; V, J and clone size are from that table. The sample includes about 230,000 clones, with 80% to 90% observed a single time. The ten largest clones represent approximately 1.3% of the sample.

To note about this clone: No antigen is known for it. Per-base qualities were not stored, and no clone one base away is much larger.

Results and caveats for the whole study, not just this receptor: The quantity of clinical and demographic metadata differed by source and by participant and was supplied without curation.

A second Seattle source provided samples from volunteer blood donors who had recovered from COVID-19. Each collaborating institution followed its own protocols to collect whole blood in K2EDTA tubes. Collaborator samples were shipped for TCRbeta analysis as frozen whole blood, isolated PBMCs, or DNA extracted from either sample type. In the germline V gene, CDR1 corresponds to SGHTA and CDR2 to FQGTGA. V sheds 5 bases and J sheds 2 bases, leaving 14 bases between their ends. Its CDR3 holds 15 amino acids, cysteine through phenylalanine. The entry retains the CDR3 DNA only, 45 bases that are in frame from base 1.

The sequenced sample was peripheral blood. The V gene is TRBV7-3 and the J gene is TRBJ2-3; a tentative D call is TRBD2 (5 bases match). The origin of this receptor is a middle-aged woman who had recovered from COVID-19. The CDR3 has the sequence CASSSRESITDTQYF. The DNA sequence follows: TGTGCCAGCAGCAGCCGGGAAAGTATCACAGATACGCAGTATTTT.